This record looks at one T cell receptor beta chain sequence and its context. The entry originates in a study of blood T cell repertoires in COVID-19. Study details: Samples of COVID-19 (acute and convalescent) were obtained from the United States, Italy and Spain. Nucleic acid was either cDNA or gDNA, and it came from T cells, B-cell-depleted T cells, or PBMCs.

The CDR3 is made up of 15 amino acids. Trimming shortened V by 0 bases and J by 5 bases, and 11 bases separated the two germline ends. The V gene's germline CDR1 is SGHTA and CDR2 FQGTGA. Original processing notes: Scientists estimated how many nucleated cells there were by amplifying reference gene primers. Some clones are missing from TCRdb's copy, which holds only in-frame ones; the method was immunoSEQ multiplex PCR. The V and J calls and the clone size are those of that table, but D and trimming were determined from the DNA. Of approximately 280,000 clones listed, around 86% are singletons. The TCR was taken from a man in his fifties or sixties with acute or convalescent COVID-19. This chain connects TRBV7-3 to TRBJ1-3; TRBD1 is a possible D gene (6 bases). The sample was peripheral blood. CDR3 in amino acids: CASSLTGAGRNTIYF. In DNA form, the CDR3 reads TGTGCCAGCAGCTTAACGGGGGCAGGGAGAAACACCATATATTTT.